This T cell receptor (beta chain) was captured by sequencing in a study of OX40 agonist ivuxolimab in advanced cancers. The sampling schedule covered blood at baseline, cycle 4 day 1, and cycle 7 day 1. The CDR3 covers 12 residues. The junction had 2 bases not matched to a gene; V was cut back by 8 bases and J by 7 bases. CDR1 is MDHEN, CDR2 SYDVKM, per germline. The table came from immunoSEQ multiplex PCR; TCRdb's copy has only in-frame clones and leaves some out. Of around 99,000 clones listed, around 91% are singletons. In its sample, this clone was seen once. Sequenced here: CD4+ or CD8+ T cells sorted from blood, sampled in a trial of the OX40 agonist ivuxolimab. The chain couples TRBV28 to TRBJ1-4; TRBD1 aligns across 9 bases. The TCR originated in an adult with an advanced solid tumor such as melanoma, head and neck, liver or kidney cancer. The CDR3 nucleotides read TGTGCCAGCGGGACAGGGCCTGAAAAACTGTTTTTT. This sequence encodes CASGTGPEKLFF.